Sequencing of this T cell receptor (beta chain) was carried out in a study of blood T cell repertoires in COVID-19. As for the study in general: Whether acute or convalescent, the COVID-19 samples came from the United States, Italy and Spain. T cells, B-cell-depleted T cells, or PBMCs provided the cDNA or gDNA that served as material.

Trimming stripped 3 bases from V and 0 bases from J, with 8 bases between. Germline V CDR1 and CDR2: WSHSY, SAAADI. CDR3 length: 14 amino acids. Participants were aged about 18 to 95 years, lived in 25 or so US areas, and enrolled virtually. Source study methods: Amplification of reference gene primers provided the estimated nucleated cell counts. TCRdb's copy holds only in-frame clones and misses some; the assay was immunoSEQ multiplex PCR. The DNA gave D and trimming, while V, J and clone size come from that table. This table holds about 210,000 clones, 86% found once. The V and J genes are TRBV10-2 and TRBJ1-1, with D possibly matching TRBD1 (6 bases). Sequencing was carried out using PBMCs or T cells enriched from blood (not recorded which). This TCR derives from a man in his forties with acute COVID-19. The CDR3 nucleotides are TGCGCCAGCAGTGAAGGACAGTTGAACACTGAAGCTTTCTTT. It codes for CASSEGQLNTEAFF.